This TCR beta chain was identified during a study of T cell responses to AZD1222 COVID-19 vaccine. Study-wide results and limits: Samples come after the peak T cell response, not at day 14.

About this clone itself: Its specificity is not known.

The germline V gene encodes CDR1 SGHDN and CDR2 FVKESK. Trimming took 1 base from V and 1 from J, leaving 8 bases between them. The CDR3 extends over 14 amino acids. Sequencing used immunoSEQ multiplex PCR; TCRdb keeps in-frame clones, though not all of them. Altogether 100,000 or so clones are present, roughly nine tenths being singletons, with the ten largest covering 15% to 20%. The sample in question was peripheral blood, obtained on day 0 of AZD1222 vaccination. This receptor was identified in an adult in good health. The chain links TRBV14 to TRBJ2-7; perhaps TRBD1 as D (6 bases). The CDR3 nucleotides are TGTGCCAGCAGCCAAGGGGACATTTCCTACGAGCAGTACTTC. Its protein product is CASSQGDISYEQYF.